What follows are 30 T cell receptor beta chains derived from one specimen sequenced in a study of cytomegalovirus exposure and HLA in healthy donors. It was with 60 Vbeta and 13 Jbeta primers that the PCR ran. Only in-frame clones appear in the TCRdb table, and some are missing; sequencing was by immunoSEQ multiplex PCR. This sample carries about 110,000 clones, over 55% of them seen once, and the ten largest clones take over 2.5%. Material for sequencing was PBMCs. The receptors derive from a female donor in good health and CMV-seronegative.

The chain's CDR3 is CSARRAGKQFF. Written as DNA, the CDR3 is TGCAGTGCTAGACGAGCGGGAAAGCAGTTCTTC. V and J are TRBV20-1 and TRBJ2-1; 7 bases map to TRBD2. The germline V gene has CDR1 DFQATT and CDR2 SNEGSKA (reference sequence). This CDR3 is built from 11 residues. Germline trimming cut 2 bases from V and 11 bases from J; bases unmatched to any gene: 3.

The CDR3 loop is CASSLGAETNEKLFF. As DNA, the CDR3 is TGTGCCAGCAGCTTAGGGGCAGAAACTAATGAAAAACTGTTTTTT. V is TRBV7-6 and J is TRBJ1-4; D uncertain. The CDR3 loop spans 15 amino acids. V was cut by 1 base and J by 1 base, with 7 bases left in between. Germline lookup yields CDR1 SGHVS and CDR2 FNYEAQ.

The CDR3 DNA reads TGCGCCAGCAGCGCCGCGACAGCGTCGGGAAACACCATATATTTT. Translated, it gives CASSAATASGNTIYF. The chain joins TRBV5-1 to TRBJ1-3; perhaps TRBD1 as D (5 bases). Germline V gives CDR1 SGHRS, CDR2 YFSETQ. Trimming took off 4 bases at V and 4 bases at J, with 15 bases between the two ends. The CDR3 extends over 15 amino acids.

The chain is built from TRBV2 and TRBJ2-1; 10 bases line up with TRBD2. This CDR3 spans 14 amino acids. V dropped 5 bases and J dropped 6; count of bases not matched to a gene: 4. Germline CDR1 reads SNHLY; CDR2 reads FYNNEI. The CDR3 sequence: CASSRLAGLNEQFF. In DNA form, the CDR3 reads TGTGCCAGCAGTCGACTAGCGGGCCTCAATGAGCAGTTCTTC.

V and J are TRBV9 and TRBJ2-1, with 7 bases lining up with TRBD2. The germline gives CDR1 SGDLS, CDR2 YYNGEE. The trim removed 0 bases at V and 6 bases at J, leaving 9 bases unmatched. The CDR3 has 16 amino acids. The CDR3 loop reads CASSVVRASGSNEQFF. In DNA form, the CDR3 reads TGTGCCAGCAGCGTAGTAAGGGCTAGCGGAAGCAATGAGCAGTTCTTC.

The CDR3 here is CASSLDRTNEQFF. CDR3 coding DNA: TGTGCCAGCAGCTTGGACAGGACAAATGAGCAGTTCTTC. V usage is TRBV7-2 and J usage is TRBJ2-1; the match to TRBD1 covers 7 bases. The trim removed 3 bases at V and 7 bases at J, leaving 3 bases unmatched. Per the germline V gene, CDR1 is SGHTA and CDR2 is FQGNSA. The CDR3 length is 13 residues.

This clone occurred a few times. The V gene is TRBV2, the J gene TRBJ1-1, with 7 bases aligning to TRBD1. The trim removed 6 bases at V and 6 bases at J, leaving 7 bases unmatched. Germline V lookup: CDR1 SNHLY, CDR2 FYNNEI. This CDR3 contains 13 residues. In DNA, the CDR3 is TGTGCCAGCAGGACTGACAGGGCAGCTGAAGCTTTCTTT. Protein product: CASRTDRAAEAFF.

The gene calls are TRBV4-1 and TRBJ2-7; TRBD2 matches 8 bases. The CDR3 length is 18 residues. The ends lost 0 bases at V and 6 bases at J; junction bases unmatched: 16. CDR1 and CDR2 from the germline V gene are MGHRA and YSYEKL. CDR3 in amino acids: CASSQDPYSGAYSVEQYF. The CDR3 nucleotides read TGCGCCAGCAGCCAAGATCCCTATAGCGGGGCCTATAGCGTCGAGCAGTACTTC.

The rearrangement links TRBV5-8 to TRBJ2-1, with 8 bases lining up with TRBD2. CDR1 and CDR2 from the germline V gene are SGHTS and YDEGEE. V gave up 1 base and J gave up 4 bases; unmatched junction bases: 4. This CDR3 region has 15 residues. CDR3 nucleotide sequence: TGTGCCAGCAGCTTGTACGGGAGGGCATACAATGAGCAGTTCTTC. Encoded protein: CASSLYGRAYNEQFF.

The chain links TRBV7-2 to TRBJ2-7; D unclear. V was trimmed by 5 bases and J by 6 bases, leaving 17 bases between them. CDR1 is SGHTA, CDR2 FQGNSA, per germline. The CDR3 runs to 14 residues. The CDR3 nucleotides read TGTGCCAGCAGCCTAGGAGCCCTTCCAGGCGAGCAGTACTTC. Translating it yields CASSLGALPGEQYF.

Written as DNA, the CDR3 is TGTGCCAGCTCACCTGGGGAGGGAAACTATGGCTACACCTTC. It is translated as CASSPGEGNYGYTF. The J gene is TRBJ1-2, the V gene TRBV18; no definite D call. Germline assignment: CDR1 KGHSH and CDR2 LQKENI. The CDR3 is 14 amino acids. Trimming cost V 3 bases and J 2 bases, with 10 bases left between them.

The V and J genes are TRBV29-1 and TRBJ2-5, with a possible D match to TRBD2 (5 bases). With 1 base removed from V and 5 bases from J, the gap between germline ends came to 11 bases. CDR1 is SQVTM and CDR2 is ANQGSEA in the germline V gene. The CDR3 is 13 residues long. The CDR3 nucleotides read TGCAGCGTTGAAGCCGCAAGGAGGGAGACCCAGTACTTC. Protein: CSVEAARRETQYF.

The genes are TRBV30 and TRBJ2-5, with D possibly TRBD2 on 6 matching bases. Germline loops: CDR1 GTSNPN, CDR2 SVGIG (reference sequence). The CDR3 sequence is 13 residues long. V lost 7 bases and J 5 bases, leaving 17 bases between the germline ends. CDR3 DNA: TGTGCCTCCGGGGGACTGTCAGGGGAGACCCAGTACTTC. Translated: CASGGLSGETQYF. The whole variable domain, filled in from reference TRBV30 and TRBJ2-5, reads SQTIHQWPATLVQPVGSPLSLECTVEGTSNPNLYWYRQAAGRGLQLLFYSVGIGQISSEVPQNLSASRPQDRQFILSSKKLLLSDSGFYLCASGGLSGETQYFGPGTRLLVL.

The chain combines TRBV6-1 with TRBJ2-7; 8 nucleotides agree with TRBD1. The CDR3 contains 12 residues. V lost 8 bases to trimming and J lost 3 bases; unmatched junction nucleotides: 3. Germline CDR1 MNHNS, CDR2 SASEGT. CDR3: CASATGGYEQYF. The CDR3 DNA is TGTGCCAGCGCAACAGGGGGCTACGAGCAGTACTTC.

This clone has more than one count but fewer than ten. The V and J genes are TRBV5-1 and TRBJ1-4; TRBD1 matches at 11 bases. Germline trimming cut 3 bases from V and 7 bases from J; bases unmatched to any gene: 5. This CDR3 has 15 residues. Germline lookup yields CDR1 SGHRS and CDR2 YFSETQ. The CDR3 protein is CASSSEGTGGEKLFF. CDR3 coding DNA: TGCGCCAGCAGCTCGGAGGGGACAGGGGGTGAAAAACTGTTTTTT. The full variable domain, rest sourced from reference TRBV5-1 and TRBJ1-4, is KAGVTQTPRYLIKTRGQQVTLSCSPISGHRSVSWYQQTPGQGLQFLFEYFSETQRNKGNFPGRFSGRQFSNSRSEMNVSTLELGDSALYLCASSSEGTGGEKLFFGSGTQLSVL.

The genes are TRBV5-6 and TRBJ2-1; possible D gene TRBD2, 6 bases. CDR3 size: 16 residues. Germline assignment: CDR1 SGHDT and CDR2 YYEEEE. Trimming cost V 0 bases and J 6 bases, with 16 bases left between them. The CDR3 reads CASSLVNRRGGNEQFF. CDR3 sequence (DNA): TGTGCCAGCAGCTTGGTAAACCGTCGGGGAGGCAATGAGCAGTTCTTC.

The chain has TRBV7-6 and TRBJ2-7; perhaps TRBD1 as D (6 bases). This CDR3 contains 14 residues. Germline-derived CDR1 and CDR2 are SGHVS and FNYEAQ. The V gene lost 7 bases and the J gene lost 0 bases, with 13 bases spanning the gap. CDR3 residues: CASIKGHPSYEQYF. CDR3 sequence (DNA): TGTGCCAGCATCAAGGGACACCCCTCCTACGAGCAGTACTTC.

This clone was counted only a few times. V gene TRBV5-1 combines with J gene TRBJ1-2; D may be TRBD1 (6 bases). The CDR3 covers 13 residues. With 4 bases removed from V and 10 bases from J, the gap between germline ends came to 17 bases. The germline V gene encodes CDR1 SGHRS and CDR2 YFSETQ. The CDR3 is CASSPGQTQDYTF. The CDR3 DNA reads as TGCGCCAGCAGCCCTGGACAGACTCAGGACTACACCTTC.

The CDR3 bases are TGTGCCAGCAGCGAAGGTGGGTTCGGGACAGGGGGATTGCGGTATGGCTACACCTTC. Amino acid sequence: CASSEGGFGTGGLRYGYTF. The rearrangement joins TRBV21-1 to TRBJ1-2; TRBD1 is taken as the D call from the table, unchecked against the DNA. TRBV21-1 is marked as a pseudogene. The CDR3 has 19 residues.

This clone was recorded once. CDR3 protein: CASSPLPRGGYTF. The CDR3, as DNA: TGTGCCAGCAGTCCGCTACCTAGGGGCGGCTACACCTTC. V usage is TRBV27 and J usage is TRBJ1-2, with D possibly being TRBD1 (5 bases). The CDR3 loop spans 13 amino acids. From germline, CDR1 is MNHEY and CDR2 SMNVEV (reference sequence). Trimming removed 5 bases from V and 8 bases from J, with 15 bases in between.

The genes are TRBV5-4 and TRBJ2-7; 10 bases map to TRBD1. Germline CDR1 SGHNT, CDR2 YYREEE (reference sequence). V trimming: 3 bases; J trimming: 4 bases; junction bases outside the gene matches: 7. This CDR3 has 15 residues. CDR3 residues: CASSSKGQGSYEQYF. Here the CDR3 DNA reads TGTGCCAGCAGCTCGAAGGGACAGGGGTCGTACGAGCAGTACTTC.

There are a few counts of this clone. The chain combines TRBV19 with TRBJ2-1; 7 nucleotides match TRBD1. V trimming: 6 bases; J trimming: 5 bases; junction bases outside the gene matches: 4. Germline-derived CDR1 and CDR2 are LNHDA and SQIVND (reference sequence). This CDR3 is built from 13 residues. CDR3 nucleotide sequence: TGTGCCAGTAGCGGGACAGTACACAATGAGCAGTTCTTC. As protein: CASSGTVHNEQFF.

This chain uses TRBV2 with TRBJ2-3, with TRBD1 as a possible D gene (6 bases). With 7 bases removed from V and 2 bases from J, the gap between germline ends came to 16 bases. The germline V gene encodes CDR1 SNHLY and CDR2 FYNNEI. The CDR3 sequence is 15 residues long. DNA of the CDR3: TGTGCCAGCAAAAGCCGGCAGGGGTTCACAGATACGCAGTATTTT. Translated: CASKSRQGFTDTQYF.

The gene calls are TRBV7-2 and TRBJ2-7; 9 bases line up with TRBD2. After removal of 5 bases from V and 7 bases from J, the junction contained 9 bases not matched to a gene. Germline assignment: CDR1 SGHTA and CDR2 FQGNSA. The CDR3 is 14 amino acids. CDR3 coding DNA: TGTGCCAGCAGCCGACTAGCGGTAGAAGGGGAGCAGTACTTC. It codes for CASSRLAVEGEQYF.

V gene TRBV6-5 combines with J gene TRBJ2-7; a weak D match, TRBD2 (5 bases). This CDR3 contains 16 residues. V lost 0 bases and J lost 4, with 16 bases in between. CDR1 and CDR2 (germline): MNHEY, SVGAGI. The CDR3 DNA is TGTGCCAGCAGTTACTCGAGTGGCGAGAGGGAGTACGAGCAGTACTTC. Encoded protein: CASSYSSGEREYEQYF.

The rearrangement uses TRBV6-5 and TRBJ1-4; no reliable D call. The CDR3 loop spans 14 amino acids. V lost 7 bases to trimming and J lost 3 bases, with 12 bases between them. The germline CDR1 and CDR2 sequences are MNHEY and SVGAGI. CDR3 loop: CASKEGRPNEKLFF. CDR3 nucleotide sequence: TGTGCCAGCAAGGAGGGCAGACCTAATGAAAAACTGTTTTTT.

The V call is TRBV5-1, the J call TRBJ2-2, with D maybe TRBD2 (7 bases). The length of the CDR3 is 14 residues. V was shortened by 5 bases and J by 3 bases, with 11 bases between the two germline ends. Per the germline V gene, CDR1 is SGHRS and CDR2 is YFSETQ. The CDR3 region has the DNA TGCGCCAGCAGGAAGGGGGGGGACACCGGGGAGCTGTTTTTT. Protein: CASRKGGDTGELFF.

Comment on this clone: Germline and junction disagree at one end, which may indicate a read error. The chain employs TRBV7-9 and TRBJ2-3; possibly TRBD1 for D (7 bases). Germline V gene data show CDR1 as SEHNR and CDR2 as FQNEAQ (reference sequence). This CDR3 region has 12 residues. CDR3 coding DNA: TGTTCCAGCAGAAATCTCAGGGGGACTTTGTATTTT. Its translation is CSSRNLRGTLYF.

The J gene is TRBJ2-7, the V gene TRBV27; a possible D gene is TRBD2 (7 bases). The V end lost 6 bases, the J end lost 6 bases, and 15 bases lay between the germline ends. Germline lookup yields CDR1 MNHEY and CDR2 SMNVEV (reference sequence). CDR3 length: 13 residues. DNA of the CDR3: TGTGCCAGCAGCCAAGGGGGGGGGCGCGAGCAGTACTTC. It translates to CASSQGGGREQYF.

The chain is built from TRBV11-2 and TRBJ2-5; a weak D match, TRBD2 (6 bases). CDR3 length equals 14 residues. The V and J ends lost 5 bases and 5 bases respectively, with 15 bases between them. Per germline, CDR1 SGHAT and CDR2 FQNNGV. The CDR3 is CASSRGASGETQYF. CDR3 DNA: TGTGCCAGCAGCCGCGGGGCGTCGGGGGAGACCCAGTACTTC.